One T cell receptor beta chain is described in this entry. Its binding antigen is unknown. One junction end disagrees with the germline gene, perhaps due to a read error. The CDR3, cysteine through phenylalanine, is 10 amino acids long. Left in the record is the CDR3 DNA by itself, 30 bases read in frame from the first base. From a lookup of the germline V gene, CDR1 and CDR2 are MNHNS and SASEGT. To sequence the TCRbeta CDR3 region, genomic DNA was isolated from the sorted cells. The immunoSEQ Assay was used to sequence the TCRbeta CDR3 regions. Entries here come from immuneACCESS through TCRdb and include only in-frame sequences with V and J called. Some clones fail to appear in such tables; in the studies checked, an unresolved V gene covers under half of the shortfall, and the cause of the remainder is unknown. This sample has around 80,000 clones in its table, and about 90% of those were observed once. Approximately 8.6% of the sample goes to the ten largest clones.

The trial excluded patients who had a history of autoimmune disease or were on systemic immunosuppression. In every dose cohort, peripheral blood was drawn for TCR sequencing at baseline, cycle 4 day 1, and cycle 7 day 1. Samples came from an open-label, multicenter, first-in-human phase I dose-escalation trial of ivuxolimab. Adults with locally advanced or metastatic head and neck squamous cell, hepatocellular, melanoma or renal cell carcinoma were enrolled in the trial. Before TCR sequencing, CD4+ and CD8+ T cells were separately sorted from peripheral blood. The data stem from a study of OX40 agonist ivuxolimab in advanced cancers. For the wider study: Ivuxolimab, which targeted the costimulatory receptor OX40 (CD134), was an agonistic, fully human IgG2 monoclonal antibody. Intravenous ivuxolimab was administered to patients every 2 weeks at six dose levels: 0.01, 0.1, 0.3, 1.5, 3 and 10 mg/kg. Of the 50 to 55 dose-escalation patients, hepatocellular carcinoma was present in approximately 20, melanoma in approximately 15, renal cell carcinoma in 9 and head and neck cancer in 9. In the dose-escalation cohort, approximately 80% of patients were male, and the mean age was roughly 56 years with a range of roughly 23 to 90. Patients were allowed to have had prior anti-PD-1, anti-PD-L1 or anti-CTLA-4 therapy, and approximately 40% of the dose-escalation patients had previously received checkpoint inhibitors. Partial responses occurred in three dose-escalation patients, of whom one had hepatocellular carcinoma and two had cutaneous melanoma. The point of sequencing TCRbeta in the periphery was to test whether ivuxolimab changed TCR sequence diversity and drove clonal T-cell expansion. The paper reports the monotherapy dose-escalation portion (N of about 54 patients) of the phase I ivuxolimab trial. Overall study results and their limits: Partial responders in the 0.1-3.0 mg/kg groups had among the lowest normalized peripheral clonal expansion, especially among CD8+ T cells. After ivuxolimab, more expanded clones were found on average in CD8+ T cells than in CD4+ T cells. Low levels of normalized T-cell clonal expansion were also seen in some patients who did not respond. At doses of 0.1 to 3.0 mg/kg, clonal expansion of both CD4+ and CD8+ T cells in blood was seen between baseline and week 6. The antigen specificity of the peripheral T cells that underwent clonal expansion was not determined.

This TCR derives from an adult with an advanced solid tumor such as melanoma, head and neck, liver or kidney cancer. The input for sequencing was CD4+ or CD8+ T cells sorted from blood, taken in a trial of the OX40 agonist ivuxolimab. The V and J genes are TRBV6-1 and TRBJ1-1; 7 bases in the junction line up with TRBD1. Read as DNA, the sequence is TGTGCCAGCAGTGCCTTATGGACAGGCTTC. Translated, it gives CASSALWTGF.